This entry describes one TCR beta chain. What it binds is not known. This sample was included in a study of T cell repertoires in cytomegalovirus infection. Study background: Both recently identified HLA-C-restricted and well-studied HLA-B-restricted CMV epitopes were used in the study. Indications of both CMV infection and matching HLA type were provided by public TCR beta signatures. Notes on the study in general: HLA-C-restricted CMV clonotypes gave the most frequent clonotype in two of eight donors. Cumulated frequencies of public TCR beta families served to identify carriers of CMV plus the relevant HLA.

Germline V CDR1 and CDR2: MNHEY, SVGAGI. This CDR3 has 16 residues. V trimming: 2 bases; J trimming: 6 bases; junction bases outside the gene matches: 5. TCRdb reprocessed the reads via MiXCR and lists one record per CDR3 protein. Of 55,000 to 85,000 distinct CDR3 sequences listed, 20% to 25% were seen once; the top ten hold about 63%. Sample: CD8+ T cells from cultured PBMCs, taken from culture after CMV antigen stimulation. This sequence originates from a human donor in good health (CMV status not recorded). Some clones in this sample may be carry-over from other donors' samples. The rearrangement links TRBV6-5 to TRBJ2-3; the match to TRBD2 covers 13 bases. In DNA, the CDR3 is TGTGCCAGCAGTTACGGACTAGCGGGGGCCGGGGATACGCAGTATTTT. Translated, it gives CASSYGLAGAGDTQYF.